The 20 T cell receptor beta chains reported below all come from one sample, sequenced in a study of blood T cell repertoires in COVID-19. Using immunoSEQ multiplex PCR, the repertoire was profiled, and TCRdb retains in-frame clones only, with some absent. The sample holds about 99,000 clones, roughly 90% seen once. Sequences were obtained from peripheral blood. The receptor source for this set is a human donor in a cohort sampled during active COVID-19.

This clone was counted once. CDR3 DNA: TGTGCCAGCAGCTTAACAGGGGTGTGGGGGACTATTCACTACGAGCAGTACTTC. Translation: CASSLTGVWGTIHYEQYF. The chain couples TRBV7-3 to TRBJ2-7, with 7 positions matching TRBD2. Trimming removed 0 bases from V and 3 bases from J; junction bases left unmatched: 14. In germline, CDR1 is SGHTA, CDR2 FQGTGA. The CDR3 contains 18 residues.

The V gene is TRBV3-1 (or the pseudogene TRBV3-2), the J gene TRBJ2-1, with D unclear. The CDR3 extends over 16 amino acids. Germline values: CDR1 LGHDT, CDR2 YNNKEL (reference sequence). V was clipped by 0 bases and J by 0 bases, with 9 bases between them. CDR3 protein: CASSQDLRSSYNEQFF. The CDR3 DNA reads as TGTGCCAGCAGCCAAGATCTGAGGAGCTCCTACAATGAGCAGTTCTTC.

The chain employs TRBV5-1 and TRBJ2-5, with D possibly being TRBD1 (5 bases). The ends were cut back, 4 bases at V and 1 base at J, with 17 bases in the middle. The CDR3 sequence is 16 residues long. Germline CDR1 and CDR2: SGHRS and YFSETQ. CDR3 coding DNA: TGCGCCAGCAGCCCCCCTGGGTCAGGGATCCAAGAGACCCAGTACTTC. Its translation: CASSPPGSGIQETQYF.

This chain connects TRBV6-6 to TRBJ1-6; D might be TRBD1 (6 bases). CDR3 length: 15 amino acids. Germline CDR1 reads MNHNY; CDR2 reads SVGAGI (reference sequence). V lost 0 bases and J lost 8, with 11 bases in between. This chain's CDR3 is CASSYSLDRYSPLHF. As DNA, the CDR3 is TGTGCCAGCAGTTACTCTCTGGACAGATATTCACCCCTCCACTTT.

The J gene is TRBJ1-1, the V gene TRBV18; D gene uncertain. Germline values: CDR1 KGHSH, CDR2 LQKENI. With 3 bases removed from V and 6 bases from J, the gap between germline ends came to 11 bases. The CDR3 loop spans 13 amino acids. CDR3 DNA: TGTGCCAGCTCACCTACCACACCACCTGAAGCTTTCTTT. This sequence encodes CASSPTTPPEAFF.

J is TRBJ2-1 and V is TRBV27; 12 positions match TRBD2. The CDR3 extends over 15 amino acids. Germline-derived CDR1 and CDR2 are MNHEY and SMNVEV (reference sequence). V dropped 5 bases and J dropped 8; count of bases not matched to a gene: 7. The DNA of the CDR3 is TGTGCCAGCAGTCCTTGGACTAGCGGGAAACATGAGCAGTTCTTC. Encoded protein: CASSPWTSGKHEQFF.

CDR3 amino acids: CASSVSGREQFF. CDR3 bases: TGTGCCAGCAGCGTTAGCGGGAGGGAGCAGTTCTTC. This chain links TRBV9 with TRBJ2-1, with TRBD2 matching 10 bases. The junction had 0 bases not matched to a gene; V was cut back by 2 bases and J by 10 bases. Looked up from germline, CDR1 is SGDLS and CDR2 is YYNGEE. CDR3 length: 12 amino acids.

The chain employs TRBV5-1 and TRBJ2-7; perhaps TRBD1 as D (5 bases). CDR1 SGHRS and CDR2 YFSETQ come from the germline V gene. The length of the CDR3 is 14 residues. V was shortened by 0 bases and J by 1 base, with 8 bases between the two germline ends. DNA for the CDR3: TGCGCCAGCAGCTTGGCAGGGCGGTCCTACGAGCAGTACTTC. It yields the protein CASSLAGRSYEQYF. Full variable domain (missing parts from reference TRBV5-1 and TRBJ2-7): KAGVTQTPRYLIKTRGQQVTLSCSPISGHRSVSWYQQTPGQGLQFLFEYFSETQRNKGNFPGRFSGRQFSNSRSEMNVSTLELGDSALYLCASSLAGRSYEQYFGPGTRLTVT.

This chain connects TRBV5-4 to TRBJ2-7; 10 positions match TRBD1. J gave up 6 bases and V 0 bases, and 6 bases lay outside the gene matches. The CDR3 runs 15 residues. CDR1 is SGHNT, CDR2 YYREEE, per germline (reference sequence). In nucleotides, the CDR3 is TGTGCCAGCAGCTTGGACGGACAGGGGGGGATCGAGCAGTACTTC. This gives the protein CASSLDGQGGIEQYF. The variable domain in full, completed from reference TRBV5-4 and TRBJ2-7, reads ETGVTQSPTHLIKTRGQQVTLRCSSQSGHNTVSWYQQALGQGPQFIFQYYREEENGRGNFPPRFSGLQFPNYSSELNVNALELDDSALYLCASSLDGQGGIEQYFGPGTRLTVT.

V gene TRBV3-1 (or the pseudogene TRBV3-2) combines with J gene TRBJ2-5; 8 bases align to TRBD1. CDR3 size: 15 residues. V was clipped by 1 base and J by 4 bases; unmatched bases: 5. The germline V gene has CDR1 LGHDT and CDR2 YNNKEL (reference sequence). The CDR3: CASSQGTGILETQYF. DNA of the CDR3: TGTGCCAGCAGCCAAGGGACAGGGATTTTAGAGACCCAGTACTTC.

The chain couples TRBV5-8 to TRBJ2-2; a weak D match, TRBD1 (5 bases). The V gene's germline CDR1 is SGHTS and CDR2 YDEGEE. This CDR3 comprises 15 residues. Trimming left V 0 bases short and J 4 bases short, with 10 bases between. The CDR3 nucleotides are TGTGCCAGCAGCTTGGTATACAGGCTCACCGGGGAGCTGTTTTTT. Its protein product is CASSLVYRLTGELFF. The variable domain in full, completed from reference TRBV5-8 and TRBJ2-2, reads EAGVTQSPTHLIKTRGQQATLRCSPISGHTSVYWYQQALGLGLQFLLWYDEGEERNRGNFPPRFSGRQFPNYSSELNVNALELEDSALYLCASSLVYRLTGELFFGEGSRLTVL.

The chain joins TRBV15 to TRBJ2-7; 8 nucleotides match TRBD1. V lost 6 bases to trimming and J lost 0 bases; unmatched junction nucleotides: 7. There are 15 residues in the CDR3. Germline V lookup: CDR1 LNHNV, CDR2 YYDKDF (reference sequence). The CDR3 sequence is CATRMTGDNSYEQYF. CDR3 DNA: TGTGCCACCAGGATGACAGGGGACAACTCCTACGAGCAGTACTTC.

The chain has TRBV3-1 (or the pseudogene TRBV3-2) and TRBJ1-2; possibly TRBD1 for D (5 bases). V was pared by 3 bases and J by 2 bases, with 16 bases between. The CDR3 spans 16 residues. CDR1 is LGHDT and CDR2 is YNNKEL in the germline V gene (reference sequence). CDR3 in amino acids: CASSQSGQGMNYGYTF. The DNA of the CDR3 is TGTGCCAGCAGCCAGTCAGGGCAGGGTATGAACTATGGCTACACCTTC.

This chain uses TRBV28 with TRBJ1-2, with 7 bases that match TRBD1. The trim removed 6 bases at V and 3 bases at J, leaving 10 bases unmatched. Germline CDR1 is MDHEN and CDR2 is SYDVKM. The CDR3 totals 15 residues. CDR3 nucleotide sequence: TGTGCCAGCAGCCGACAGGGACTTCTTGACTATGGCTACACCTTC. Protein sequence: CASSRQGLLDYGYTF.

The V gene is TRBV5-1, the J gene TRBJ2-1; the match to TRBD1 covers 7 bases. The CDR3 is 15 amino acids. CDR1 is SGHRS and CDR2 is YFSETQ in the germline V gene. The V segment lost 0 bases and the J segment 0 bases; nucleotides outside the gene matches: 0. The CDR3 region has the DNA TGCGCCAGCAGCTTGGGACAGGGCTCCTACAATGAGCAGTTCTTC. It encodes CASSLGQGSYNEQFF. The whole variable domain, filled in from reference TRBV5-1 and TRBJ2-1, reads KAGVTQTPRYLIKTRGQQVTLSCSPISGHRSVSWYQQTPGQGLQFLFEYFSETQRNKGNFPGRFSGRQFSNSRSEMNVSTLELGDSALYLCASSLGQGSYNEQFFGPGTRLTVL.

CDR3 loop: CASSLDTSRYEQYF. Here the CDR3 DNA reads TGTGCCAGCAGCTTGGACACGTCACGCTACGAGCAGTACTTC. The V and J genes are TRBV5-6 and TRBJ2-7; D gene unclear. CDR1 and CDR2 (germline): SGHDT, YYEEEE. The V and J ends lost 0 bases and 3 bases respectively, with 10 bases between them. This CDR3 comprises 14 residues.

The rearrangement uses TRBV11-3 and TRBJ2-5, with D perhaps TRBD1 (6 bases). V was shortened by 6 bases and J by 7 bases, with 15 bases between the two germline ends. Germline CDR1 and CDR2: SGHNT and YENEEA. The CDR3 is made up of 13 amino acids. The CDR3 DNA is TGTGCCAGCAGTTCCCGAGGGGGTGGGACCCAGTACTTC. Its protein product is CASSSRGGGTQYF.

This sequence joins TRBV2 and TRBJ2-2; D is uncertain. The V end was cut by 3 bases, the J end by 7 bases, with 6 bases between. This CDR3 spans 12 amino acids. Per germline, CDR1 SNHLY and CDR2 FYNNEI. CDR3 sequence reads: CASSDANGELFF. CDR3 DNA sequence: TGTGCCAGCAGTGACGCGAACGGGGAGCTGTTTTTT.

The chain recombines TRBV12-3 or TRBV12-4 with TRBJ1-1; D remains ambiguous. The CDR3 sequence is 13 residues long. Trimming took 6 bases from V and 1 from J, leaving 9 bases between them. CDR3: CASSLDWNTEAFF. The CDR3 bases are TGTGCCAGCAGCCTCGACTGGAACACTGAAGCTTTCTTT.

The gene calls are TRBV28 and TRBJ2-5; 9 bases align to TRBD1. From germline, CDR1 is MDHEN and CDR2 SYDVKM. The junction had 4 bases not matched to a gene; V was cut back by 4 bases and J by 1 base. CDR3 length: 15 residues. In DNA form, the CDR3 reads TGTGCCAGCAGTTCAGGACAGGGGCTCCAAGAGACCCAGTACTTC. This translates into CASSSGQGLQETQYF.